The 18 T cell receptor beta chains given below trace back to one sample, sequenced in a study of CD8 T cells in Susac syndrome. With random hexamers, reverse transcription was performed on roughly 0.5 to 1 ug of RNA. MiXCR was run by TCRdb on the immunoSEQ multiplex PCR reads, yielding one entry per CDR3 protein. The data show roughly 120,000 distinct CDR3 sequences, roughly 93% seen once. Sequenced material: CD8+ T cells from PBMCs. The receptors were sampled from a human donor with multiple sclerosis.

The gene calls are TRBV9 and TRBJ1-2; D gene uncertain. The CDR3 consists of 15 residues. Trimming removed 3 bases from V and 4 bases from J, with 16 bases in between. Germline V gene sequence: CDR1 SGDLS, CDR2 YYNGEE. The DNA for the CDR3 is TGTGCCAGCAGCGAAGGAACCCAGGAGGGCTATGGCTACACCTTC. Encoded protein: CASSEGTQEGYGYTF.

This clonotype has just one count. CDR3 nucleotides: TGTGCCTGGATCCAACCCCCGAGACGCACGAACACTGAAGCTTTCTTT. As protein: CAWIQPPRRTNTEAFF. The chain links TRBV30 to TRBJ1-1; D gene uncertain. V was shortened by 4 bases and J by 1 base, with 19 bases between the two germline ends. Germline CDR1 and CDR2: GTSNPN and SVGIG (reference sequence). The CDR3 runs to 16 residues.

The chain uses TRBV13 and TRBJ1-2; the D gene is possibly TRBD1 (6 bases). This CDR3 is 15 amino acids long. Germline V gene sequence: CDR1 PRHDT, CDR2 FYEKMQ (reference sequence). The V end lost 4 bases, the J end lost 3 bases, and 15 bases lay between the germline ends. In nucleotides, the CDR3 is TGTGCCAGCAGCTCCCGACAGGCTGGTGACTATGGCTACACCTTC. It codes for CASSSRQAGDYGYTF.

This chain joins TRBV3-1 and TRBJ2-1; D unclear. This CDR3 has 15 amino acids. V lost 3 bases to trimming and J lost 9 bases, with 18 bases between them. Per the germline V gene, CDR1 is LGHDT and CDR2 is YNNKEL (reference sequence). The CDR3 DNA follows: TGTGCCAGCAGCCAGTCCTCATCCGGGCAGCCTGAGCAGTTCTTC. This sequence encodes CASSQSSSGQPEQFF.

V is TRBV20-1 and J is TRBJ2-7; 7 bases align to TRBD1. CDR1 and CDR2 from the germline V gene are DFQATT and SNEGSKA (reference sequence). There are 16 residues in the CDR3. V dropped 3 bases and J dropped 2; count of bases not matched to a gene: 13. The CDR3 nucleotides are TGCAGTGCTAGGGCCTGGTCGGGACAGATCACCTACGAGCAGTACTTC. It is translated as CSARAWSGQITYEQYF.

The V and J genes are TRBV7-9 and TRBJ2-1; D possibly corresponds to TRBD2 (7 bases). CDR3 length: 14 amino acids. From germline, CDR1 is SEHNR and CDR2 FQNEAQ (reference sequence). Between the trimmed V and J ends, which lost 1 base and 6 bases, there was a span of 10 bases. The CDR3 coding sequence is TGTGCCAGCAGCTTAGTAGGGGGGGGCAATGAGCAGTTCTTC. It yields the protein CASSLVGGGNEQFF.

V gene TRBV29-1 combines with J gene TRBJ2-4; TRBD1 might be the D (6 bases). Trimming took 1 base from V and 0 from J, leaving 16 bases between them. The CDR3 extends over 17 amino acids. Germline V gene data show CDR1 as SQVTM and CDR2 as ANQGSEA. CDR3 in amino acids: CSVEVWEKGVAKNIQYF. CDR3 DNA sequence: TGCAGCGTTGAAGTATGGGAAAAGGGGGTAGCCAAAAACATTCAGTACTTC.

CDR3: CASSLLGTLNYGYTF. In nucleotides, the CDR3 is TGTGCCAGCAGCTTATTGGGAACCCTTAACTATGGCTACACCTTC. The chain combines TRBV7-2 with TRBJ1-2, with D unresolved. Per germline, CDR1 SGHTA and CDR2 FQGNSA. V lost 2 bases and J 1 base, leaving 11 bases between the germline ends. The CDR3 length is 15 residues.

The rearrangement links TRBV6-5 to TRBJ2-1, with 9 bases that match TRBD2. This CDR3 contains 17 residues. Germline V CDR1 and CDR2: MNHEY, SVGAGI. Losses at the gene ends were 0 bases for V and 2 bases for J; bases not matched to a gene: 5. The CDR3 nucleotides read TGTGCCAGCAGTTACTCCCCTAGCGGGATGACCTACAATGAGCAGTTCTTC. It codes for CASSYSPSGMTYNEQFF.

The table lists this clonotype with a count of one. This chain joins TRBV29-1 and TRBJ2-7, with D tentatively TRBD1 (8 bases). The V end was cut by 2 bases, the J end by 9 bases, with 20 bases between. CDR3 length: 14 residues. Per the germline V gene, CDR1 is SQVTM and CDR2 is ANQGSEA. CDR3 region: CSVERGQGLRRQYF. The CDR3 DNA reads as TGCAGCGTTGAACGCGGACAGGGACTACGACGGCAGTACTTC.

The CDR3 DNA is TGTGCCACTAGCGCCTCAGGGGACACCGGGGAGCTGTTTTTT. Translation: CATSASGDTGELFF. The chain is built from TRBV24-1 and TRBJ2-2; TRBD1 might be the D (6 bases). Deletions cut 10 bases from V and 3 bases from J, with 14 bases between. CDR1 KGHDR and CDR2 SFDVKD come from the germline V gene. The CDR3 totals 14 residues.

The CDR3 coding sequence is TGTGCCAGCAAGGCCATAGCGGGAGGGTTGGAGACCCAGTACTTC. Its protein product is CASKAIAGGLETQYF. This chain joins TRBV2 and TRBJ2-5; 11 positions agree with TRBD2. The J segment lost 5 bases and the V segment lost 7 bases, leaving 9 bases of the junction unmatched. Germline loops: CDR1 SNHLY, CDR2 FYNNEI. This CDR3 region has 15 residues. Combining the CDR3 with reference TRBV2 and TRBJ2-5 gives the whole variable domain EPEVTQTPSHQVTQMGQEVILRCVPISNHLYFYWYRQILGQKVEFLVSFYNNEISEKSEIFDDQFSVERPDGSNFTLKIRSTKLEDSAMYFCASKAIAGGLETQYFGPGTRLLVL.

J is TRBJ2-5 and V is TRBV4-1; TRBD2 matches 7 bases. This CDR3 is 15 amino acids long. Germline CDR1 MGHRA, CDR2 YSYEKL. Trimming removed 4 bases from V and 5 bases from J; junction bases left unmatched: 10. CDR3 in amino acids: CASSPARGGRETQYF. For the CDR3, the DNA is TGCGCCAGCAGCCCCGCGAGGGGAGGGCGGGAGACCCAGTACTTC.

The chain employs TRBV4-1 and TRBJ1-2; D is unresolved. CDR1 is MGHRA and CDR2 is YSYEKL in the germline V gene. The CDR3 loop spans 15 amino acids. Trimming pared 0 bases from V and 8 bases from J, leaving 16 bases between. The DNA of the CDR3 is TGCGCCAGCAGCCAAGAAAACGGGGTTGGTTCGGGCTACACCTTC. Translating gives CASSQENGVGSGYTF.

The chain recombines TRBV3-1 with TRBJ2-1; TRBD2 matches 9 bases. V dropped 0 bases and J dropped 8; count of bases not matched to a gene: 5. The CDR3 sequence is 15 residues long. Germline CDR1 and CDR2: LGHDT and YNNKEL (reference sequence). CDR3 loop: CASSQERGGHHEQFF. The CDR3 region has the DNA TGTGCCAGCAGCCAAGAGCGGGGGGGCCACCATGAGCAGTTCTTC.

The chain recombines TRBV29-1 with TRBJ2-1; no firm D call. The CDR3 extends over 12 amino acids. CDR1 and CDR2 from the germline V gene are SQVTM and ANQGSEA. Deletions cut 6 bases from V and 7 bases from J, with 13 bases between. The CDR3 here is CSVDVLPNEQFF. The DNA of the CDR3 is TGCAGCGTGGATGTCCTACCGAATGAGCAGTTCTTC.

The V gene is TRBV12-3 or TRBV12-4, the J gene TRBJ1-2; D is uncertain. The CDR3 runs to 12 residues. V lost 7 bases and J lost 5, with 11 bases in between. CDR3 residues: CASTPSPYGYTF. The CDR3 bases are TGTGCCAGCACCCCATCGCCTTATGGCTACACCTTC.

The chain links TRBV9 to TRBJ2-1; the match to TRBD2 covers 10 bases. The germline CDR1 and CDR2 sequences are SGDLS and YYNGEE. This CDR3 contains 15 residues. Trimming took 3 bases from V and 5 from J; bases not matched to a gene: 5. CDR3 amino acids: CASSASGGAHNEQFF. The CDR3 DNA reads TGTGCCAGCAGCGCTAGCGGGGGCGCCCACAATGAGCAGTTCTTC.